The 17 T cell receptor beta chains listed next were all sequenced from one sample in a study of response to subunit inactivated influenza vaccine. TCRdb re-called the RT-PCR reads through MiXCR, storing one row per CDR3 protein. The table has 450,000 to 700,000 distinct CDR3 sequences, around 15% seen once. The sequencing here drew on PBMCs from blood, taken 11 to 12 days after vaccination. Source of these receptors: a man in his forties or fifties who received an inactivated influenza vaccine.

The chain carries TRBV28 and TRBJ2-7, with TRBD2 matching 13 bases. Germline CDR1 MDHEN, CDR2 SYDVKM. The ends lost 2 bases at V and 4 bases at J; junction bases unmatched: 8. This CDR3 is 17 amino acids long. The CDR3 reads CASSLGQGTSGKYEQYF. CDR3 bases: TGTGCCAGCAGTTTAGGACAGGGGACTAGCGGGAAGTACGAGCAGTACTTC.

This clonotype was seen a few times. J is TRBJ2-7 and V is TRBV29-1; the match to TRBD1 covers 8 bases. The CDR3 has 12 residues. Germline CDR1 and CDR2: SQVTM and ANQGSEA. V gave up 6 bases and J gave up 2 bases; unmatched junction bases: 3. CDR3 in amino acids: CSVADRAYEQYF. CDR3 DNA sequence: TGCAGCGTGGCGGACAGGGCCTACGAGCAGTACTTC.

This rearrangement joins TRBV6-2 or TRBV6-3 to TRBJ2-1; the match to TRBD2 covers 8 bases. CDR1 is MNHEY, CDR2 SVGEGT, per germline. Trimming took 8 bases from V and 0 from J; bases not matched to a gene: 18. The CDR3 sequence is 19 residues long. Here the CDR3 DNA reads TGTGCCAGCTGCGAGGGGGTAGCGGGAATATCCCCCTCCTACAATGAGCAGTTCTTC. Amino acid sequence: CASCEGVAGISPSYNEQFF.

The chain uses TRBV7-8 and TRBJ2-1; TRBD2 matches 8 bases. The CDR3 covers 14 residues. V was clipped by 6 bases and J by 9 bases; unmatched bases: 10. Germline assignment: CDR1 SGHVS and CDR2 FQNEAQ. The CDR3: CASSHSGDWREQFF. The CDR3 DNA reads as TGTGCCAGCAGTCATAGCGGGGACTGGCGTGAGCAGTTCTTC. Full variable domain (outside the CDR3, taken from reference TRBV7-8 and TRBJ2-1): GAGVSQSPRYKVAKRGQDVALRCDPISGHVSLFWYQQALGQGPEFLTYFQNEAQLDKSGLPSDRFFAERPEGSVSTLKIQRTQQEDSAVYLCASSHSGDWREQFFGPGTRLTVL.

This chain links TRBV5-1 with TRBJ2-1; 8 bases are a match to TRBD1. CDR1 and CDR2 (germline): SGHRS, YFSETQ. Unmatched junction bases numbered 6, after V lost 0 bases and J lost 4 bases. There are 16 residues in the CDR3. The CDR3 coding sequence is TGCGCCAGCAGCTTGGCGACAGGGGAGCAATACAATGAGCAGTTCTTC. As protein: CASSLATGEQYNEQFF.

The chain joins TRBV12-3 or TRBV12-4 to TRBJ2-3, with 12 bases lining up with TRBD2. The CDR3 covers 14 residues. The V and J ends lost 8 bases and 4 bases, in that order; junction bases with no gene match: 4. In nucleotides, the CDR3 is TGTGCCAGCGAACTAGCGGGAGGACCAGATACGCAGTATTTT. The encoded protein is CASELAGGPDTQYF.

In this sample, this clonotype turned up many times. The chain carries TRBV12-3 or TRBV12-4 and TRBJ2-7; no reliable D call. This CDR3 comprises 13 residues. V lost 2 bases to trimming and J lost 1 base, with 6 bases between them. The CDR3, as DNA: TGTGCCAGCAGTTTATCCGTGTCCTACGAGCAGTACTTC. Its translation: CASSLSVSYEQYF.

This sequence joins TRBV6-2 or TRBV6-3 and TRBJ2-7; D gene uncertain. V was cut by 4 bases and J by 2 bases, with 15 bases left in between. The CDR3 consists of 15 residues. The germline V gene has CDR1 MNHEY and CDR2 SVGEGT. The CDR3 protein is CASSSKLGNTYEQYF. The CDR3 DNA reads TGTGCCAGCAGTTCGAAGTTGGGGAATACCTACGAGCAGTACTTC.

This clonotype occurred a few times. The rearrangement joins TRBV5-5 to TRBJ2-7; D is possibly TRBD2 (5 bases). Germline lookup yields CDR1 SGHKS and CDR2 YYEKEE (reference sequence). Trimming shortened V by 2 bases and J by 3 bases, and 12 bases separated the two germline ends. This CDR3 has 14 residues. The CDR3 here is CASSLPGKDYEQYF. The CDR3 coding sequence is TGTGCCAGCAGCTTACCCGGGAAGGACTACGAGCAGTACTTC.

V gene TRBV19 combines with J gene TRBJ1-1; D call uncertain. The CDR3 loop spans 14 amino acids. Between the trimmed V and J ends, which lost 6 bases and 3 bases, there was a span of 14 bases. Per the germline V gene, CDR1 is LNHDA and CDR2 is SQIVND (reference sequence). The CDR3 DNA follows: TGTGCCAGTAGATCGGCCGGGCGGGACACTGAAGCTTTCTTT. This encodes CASRSAGRDTEAFF.

This clonotype was picked up many times. This sequence joins TRBV5-1 and TRBJ2-7, with D perhaps being TRBD1 or TRBD2 (5 bases each). The CDR3 is made up of 14 amino acids. The germline V gene encodes CDR1 SGHRS and CDR2 YFSETQ. V was cut by 5 bases and J by 7 bases, with 19 bases left in between. The CDR3 loop reads CASSLGPGTREQYF. The CDR3 coding sequence is TGCGCCAGCAGTCTGGGACCAGGGACCCGGGAGCAGTACTTC.

This clonotype was seen a few times. This rearrangement joins TRBV6-2 or TRBV6-3 to TRBJ2-5; D might be TRBD1 (5 bases). The CDR3 contains 18 residues. Germline V gene sequence: CDR1 MNHEY, CDR2 SVGEGT. The germline V and J ends were trimmed by 2 bases and 1 base, with 20 bases remaining between them. The CDR3: CASSYPGILSWTQETQYF. CDR3 nucleotides: TGTGCCAGCAGTTACCCAGGGATCCTGAGCTGGACCCAAGAGACCCAGTACTTC.

This clonotype was detected only a few times. The chain uses TRBV7-8 and TRBJ1-4, with a possible D match to TRBD1 (6 bases). V was shortened by 1 base and J by 2 bases, with 8 bases between the two germline ends. The CDR3 spans 15 residues. Germline V gives CDR1 SGHVS, CDR2 FQNEAQ. The CDR3, as DNA: TGTGCCAGCAGCTTAGGGACAGCGACTAATGAAAAACTGTTTTTT. Translating it yields CASSLGTATNEKLFF. Filled out from reference TRBV7-8 and TRBJ1-4, the complete variable domain reads GAGVSQSPRYKVAKRGQDVALRCDPISGHVSLFWYQQALGQGPEFLTYFQNEAQLDKSGLPSDRFFAERPEGSVSTLKIQRTQQEDSAVYLCASSLGTATNEKLFFGSGTQLSVL.

This clonotype was picked up a small number of times. The chain recombines TRBV4-2 with TRBJ2-7; D possibly uses TRBD1 or TRBD2 (6 bases each). The V end was cut by 5 bases, the J end by 1 base, with 15 bases between. The V gene's germline CDR1 is LGHNA and CDR2 YNFKEQ. There are 15 residues in the CDR3. The DNA of the CDR3 is TGTGCCAGCAGCATCGAGGGGGGTCCTTCCTACGAGCAGTACTTC. Residues: CASSIEGGPSYEQYF.

Here the CDR3 reads CASSLVGGGPADTQYF. The CDR3 bases are TGTGCCAGCAGCTTAGTAGGGGGAGGGCCCGCAGATACGCAGTATTTT. V gene TRBV7-2 combines with J gene TRBJ2-3; tentative D call: TRBD2 (7 bases). Trimming stripped 1 base from V and 4 bases from J, with 15 bases between. CDR3 length: 16 residues. Germline assignment: CDR1 SGHTA and CDR2 FQGNSA.

This clonotype was seen repeatedly, ten times or more. The chain couples TRBV30 to TRBJ2-7; 9 nucleotides align to TRBD1. CDR3 length: 14 residues. Per the germline V gene, CDR1 is GTSNPN and CDR2 is SVGIG (reference sequence). V lost 1 base, J lost 5 bases, and 6 bases stayed unmatched. The CDR3 region is CAWSAGQGWNEQYF. The CDR3 bases are TGTGCCTGGAGTGCTGGACAGGGGTGGAACGAGCAGTACTTC.

A few counts support this clonotype. The chain has TRBV20-1 and TRBJ2-1; TRBD2 agrees at 15 bases. V shed 6 bases and J 6 bases; nucleotides not matched to a gene: 6. Germline CDR1 reads DFQATT; CDR2 reads SNEGSKA (reference sequence). CDR3 size: 15 residues. The CDR3 DNA follows: TGCAGTGCGTGGACTAGCGGGAGGGGGGGCAATGAGCAGTTCTTC. Translation gives CSAWTSGRGGNEQFF.